Below, 5 T cell receptor beta chains from the same sample are listed, as sequenced in a study of T cell repertoires in cytomegalovirus infection. Their specific antigens are unknown. Each CDR3 protein is one row after TCRdb ran MiXCR on the reads. The repertoire consists of approximately 990,000 distinct CDR3 sequences, with roughly 30% occurring once and the leading ten covering roughly an eighth. Specimen: cultured CD8+ T cells from PBMCs, collected from culture after CMV antigen stimulation. The receptors originated from a human donor in good health (CMV status not recorded). Some clones in this sample may be carry-over from other donors' samples.

This chain uses TRBV4-1 with TRBJ2-3; 8 bases are a match to TRBD2. V trimming: 4 bases; J trimming: 6 bases; junction bases outside the gene matches: 9. CDR3 size: 15 residues. CDR1 and CDR2 from the germline V gene are MGHRA and YSYEKL. CDR3 residues: CASSPLLAAPDTQYF. The CDR3 nucleotides read TGCGCCAGCAGCCCACTACTAGCGGCCCCCGATACGCAGTATTTT.

The chain recombines TRBV2 with TRBJ1-1; no clear D. Trimming took off 1 base at V and 5 bases at J, with 8 bases between the two ends. CDR1 and CDR2 (germline): SNHLY, FYNNEI. The CDR3 contains 13 residues. CDR3 coding DNA: TGTGCCAGCAGTGAAGGCGGGCAGACTGAAGCTTTCTTT. It encodes CASSEGGQTEAFF.

A few counts support this clonotype. The chain joins TRBV7-9 to TRBJ1-2; the D is unclear. Trimming pared 2 bases from V and 5 bases from J, leaving 18 bases between. Per the germline V gene, CDR1 is SEHNR and CDR2 is FQNEAQ (reference sequence). CDR3 length: 16 residues. The CDR3 coding sequence is TGTGCCAGCAGCTTAAGTCTTGGGCCAGCCTATTATGGCTACACCTTC. Its protein product is CASSLSLGPAYYGYTF. The complete variable domain, with remaining parts taken from reference TRBV7-9 and TRBJ1-2, reads DTGVSQNPRHKITKRGQNVTFRCDPISEHNRLYWYRQTLGQGPEFLTYFQNEAQLEKSRLLSDRFSAERPKGSFSTLEIQRTEQGDSAMYLCASSLSLGPAYYGYTFGSGTRLTVV.

This chain connects TRBV4-1 to TRBJ1-2; no firm D call. This CDR3 is 12 amino acids long. Germline V gene sequence: CDR1 MGHRA, CDR2 YSYEKL. V was trimmed by 0 bases and J by 1 base, leaving 0 bases between them. The CDR3 DNA reads as TGCGCCAGCAGCCAAGATAACTATGGCTACACCTTC. Translation gives CASSQDNYGYTF.

J is TRBJ2-5 and V is TRBV6-6, with D possibly being TRBD1 (6 bases). The germline gives CDR1 MNHNY, CDR2 SVGAGI (reference sequence). This CDR3 is built from 13 residues. Trimming shortened V by 2 bases and J by 4 bases, and 8 bases separated the two germline ends. The CDR3 bases are TGTGCCAGCAGTTACGCAGGGGCAGAGACCCAGTACTTC. It is translated as CASSYAGAETQYF.